Included here is one T cell receptor (beta chain) sequence, with context. Amplification used 60 Vbeta primers and 13 Jbeta primers. Sequenced by immunoSEQ multiplex PCR; TCRdb stores in-frame clones only, minus some. Of approximately 170,000 clones listed, roughly 65% are singletons. This sample stems from a study of cytomegalovirus exposure and HLA in healthy donors. Whole-study context: The 100 million to 140 million unique TCR beta sequences, from some 170 million T cells, were found by an earlier analysis. Of 300 to 500 genotyped donors, approximately 80% clustered with self-reported Caucasian donors.

The CDR3 extends over 16 amino acids. Trimming took off 2 bases at V and 3 bases at J, with 20 bases between the two ends. Germline V lookup: CDR1 GTSNPN, CDR2 SVGIG (reference sequence). This TCR came from a woman aged 18-29 years in good health and CMV-seropositive. Sequencing was carried out using PBMCs. The gene calls are TRBV30 and TRBJ2-7; D is unresolved. CDR3 in amino acids: CAWSIGQSWWYYEQYF. DNA for the CDR3: TGTGCCTGGAGTATTGGTCAGTCTTGGTGGTACTACGAGCAGTACTTC.